The 20 T cell receptor beta chains presented below share a single source sample, sequenced in a study of cytomegalovirus exposure and HLA in healthy donors. The PCR made use of 60 Vbeta and 13 Jbeta primers. Here immunoSEQ multiplex PCR was the method, and the copy in TCRdb shows in-frame clones only, minus some. The sample contains 250,000 to 300,000 clones, approximately 85% of which appear only once. The sequencing sample was made of PBMCs. The receptors shown here come from a middle-aged woman in good health and CMV-seropositive.

The chain combines TRBV10-3 with TRBJ2-1; the D gene is possibly TRBD2 (5 bases). Germline V gene data show CDR1 as ENHRY and CDR2 as SYGVKD. V gave up 11 bases and J gave up 3 bases, with 17 bases separating them. This CDR3 has 14 residues. As DNA, the CDR3 is TGTGCCTCAAAGGCGGGTGGAGGCTACAATGAGCAGTTCTTC. Amino acid sequence: CASKAGGGYNEQFF.

The chain carries TRBV7-8 and TRBJ1-2; D might be TRBD1 (5 bases). The CDR3 is 14 amino acids. Germline-derived CDR1 and CDR2 are SGHVS and FQNEAQ. Trimming removed 1 base at V and 5 bases at J, with 11 bases between. CDR3 sequence (DNA): TGTGCCAGCAGCTTAGGCGGCAGGGTATATGGCTACACCTTC. It specifies CASSLGGRVYGYTF.

This chain links TRBV7-2 with TRBJ2-4; 8 positions agree with TRBD1. Germline V CDR1 and CDR2: SGHTA, FQGNSA. The V gene end was trimmed by 5 bases and the J gene end by 6 bases; junction bases not matched to a gene: 9. The CDR3 length is 15 residues. The CDR3 spells CASSAGQGQRNIQYF. The CDR3 DNA reads as TGTGCCAGCAGCGCCGGACAGGGACAGAGAAACATTCAGTACTTC.

The V call is TRBV10-3, the J call TRBJ2-2; the match to TRBD2 covers 12 bases. The junction had 3 bases not matched to a gene; V was cut back by 8 bases and J by 2 bases. The CDR3 length is 15 residues. In germline, CDR1 is ENHRY, CDR2 SYGVKD. The CDR3 protein is CAIGTSGFNTGELFF. The CDR3 DNA reads TGTGCCATCGGGACTAGCGGGTTTAACACCGGGGAGCTGTTTTTT.

CDR3 nucleotides: TGTGCCAGCAGTTCCCAAGGCTCGGGAGGTGAGACCCAGTACTTC. Amino acids: CASSSQGSGGETQYF. V gene TRBV2 combines with J gene TRBJ2-5; 7 positions agree with TRBD2. V gave up 5 bases and J gave up 5 bases; unmatched junction bases: 11. CDR1 and CDR2 (germline): SNHLY, FYNNEI. This CDR3 region has 15 residues.

This clone showed up just once. V is TRBV5-5 and J is TRBJ2-5; perhaps TRBD2 as D (5 bases). Trimming cost V 3 bases and J 1 base, with 16 bases left between them. Germline V gene lookup returns CDR1 SGHKS and CDR2 YYEKEE (reference sequence). The CDR3 loop spans 16 amino acids. The CDR3, as DNA: TGTGCCAGCAGCTCCGGAGCAGGAGGTATCCAAGAGACCCAGTACTTC. Translation gives CASSSGAGGIQETQYF.

The rearrangement links TRBV4-2 to TRBJ2-6; D perhaps matches TRBD1 (6 bases). Germline V lookup: CDR1 LGHNA, CDR2 YNFKEQ. V shed 0 bases and J shed 0 bases, with 12 bases lying between them. The CDR3 is 18 amino acids. This CDR3 reads CASSQDGDTSSGANVLTF. CDR3 DNA sequence: TGTGCCAGCAGCCAAGATGGGGACACTTCCTCTGGGGCCAACGTCCTGACTTTC.

The V and J genes are TRBV18 and TRBJ2-1, with 7 bases that match TRBD2. The V gene end was trimmed by 0 bases and the J gene end by 5 bases; junction bases not matched to a gene: 4. Per germline, CDR1 KGHSH and CDR2 LQKENI. The CDR3 has 15 amino acids. The CDR3 nucleotides are TGTGCCAGCTCACCACCTAGCGGGCCTAACAATGAGCAGTTCTTC. Translated, it gives CASSPPSGPNNEQFF.

CDR3 bases: TGTGCCAGCAGCTGGGGGGGAGTGGGGGCCTACGAGCAGTACTTC. Encoded protein: CASSWGGVGAYEQYF. The rearrangement joins TRBV5-5 to TRBJ2-7; TRBD2 aligns across 7 bases. CDR1 is SGHKS, CDR2 YYEKEE, per germline (reference sequence). V was clipped by 3 bases and J by 2 bases; unmatched bases: 8. The CDR3 covers 15 residues.

This clone was detected a few times. The chain is built from TRBV30 and TRBJ1-3; unclear D gene. The CDR3 length is 12 residues. The V end was cut by 5 bases, the J end by 3 bases, with 8 bases between. Germline CDR1 is GTSNPN and CDR2 is SVGIG (reference sequence). DNA of the CDR3: TGTGCCTGGCGAGGGAGTGGAAACACCATATATTTT. The encoded protein is CAWRGSGNTIYF.

J is TRBJ2-1 and V is TRBV20-1; no definite D call. CDR1 and CDR2 (germline): DFQATT, SNEGSKA (reference sequence). CDR3 length: 11 residues. Trimming took 3 bases from V and 6 from J, leaving 6 bases between them. In DNA, the CDR3 is TGCAGTGCTAGTCCCTTCAATGAGCAGTTCTTC. Residues: CSASPFNEQFF.

The J gene is TRBJ2-3, the V gene TRBV7-8, with 8 bases fitting TRBD1. With V trimmed by 5 bases and J by 3 bases, 10 bases remained unmatched. This CDR3 contains 16 residues. Germline values: CDR1 SGHVS, CDR2 FQNEAQ. This CDR3 is CASSQGARGTTDTQYF. The CDR3 DNA reads TGTGCCAGCAGCCAGGGGGCGAGGGGTACGACAGATACGCAGTATTTT.

This clone was detected only a few times. This rearrangement joins TRBV7-2 to TRBJ2-5; 11 positions match TRBD2. Trimming removed 1 base from V and 5 bases from J; junction bases left unmatched: 12. In germline, CDR1 is SGHTA, CDR2 FQGNSA. The CDR3 runs to 18 residues. DNA of the CDR3: TGTGCCAGCAGCTTAGGAGGGGGTAGCGGGAGGGTTGGGGAGACCCAGTACTTC. Amino acids: CASSLGGGSGRVGETQYF.

V and J are TRBV2 and TRBJ2-5; tentatively, D is TRBD1 (5 bases). With the DNA end fitting TRBJ2-7 better, the J assignment may be wrong. CDR1 is SNHLY, CDR2 FYNNEI, per germline. The CDR3 totals 14 residues. The CDR3 protein is CASSAVGATYEQYF. CDR3 in DNA: TGTGCCAGCAGTGCAGTAGGGGCAACCTACGAGCAGTACTTC.

The CDR3 here is CASSLVFSGKLTTGELFF. Written as DNA, the CDR3 is TGTGCCAGCAGCTTAGTGTTTAGCGGGAAATTAACCACCGGGGAGCTGTTTTTT. The V call is TRBV7-9, the J call TRBJ2-2; 8 nucleotides agree with TRBD2. Losses at the gene ends were 1 base for V and 4 bases for J; bases not matched to a gene: 11. The CDR3 spans 18 residues. Per the germline V gene, CDR1 is SEHNR and CDR2 is FQNEAQ (reference sequence).

This chain connects TRBV29-1 to TRBJ2-5, with D perhaps matching TRBD2 (6 bases). Looked up from germline, CDR1 is SQVTM and CDR2 is ANQGSEA. This CDR3 spans 13 amino acids. With 6 bases removed from V and 5 bases from J, the gap between germline ends came to 16 bases. This CDR3 is CSVNKPGGETQYF. The CDR3 nucleotides are TGCAGCGTGAACAAGCCTGGAGGGGAGACCCAGTACTTC. The whole variable domain, filled in from reference TRBV29-1 and TRBJ2-5, reads SAVISQKPSRDICQRGTSLTIQCQVDSQVTMMFWYRQQPGQSLTLIATANQGSEATYESGFVIDKFPISRPNLTFSTLTVSNMSPEDSSIYLCSVNKPGGETQYFGPGTRLLVL.

The chain joins TRBV7-2 to TRBJ2-5, with 8 bases fitting TRBD1. After removal of 5 bases from V and 4 bases from J, the junction contained 9 bases not matched to a gene. The CDR3 contains 15 residues. Germline V gene lookup returns CDR1 SGHTA and CDR2 FQGNSA. The CDR3 DNA is TGTGCCAGCAGCCCCCGGACAGGGTGGCGAGAGACCCAGTACTTC. Its translation is CASSPRTGWRETQYF.

The chain joins TRBV5-4 to TRBJ2-7, with 7 positions matching TRBD2. This CDR3 has 18 amino acids. After removal of 4 bases from V and 7 bases from J, the junction contained 23 bases not matched to a gene. Germline-derived CDR1 and CDR2 are SGHNT and YYREEE (reference sequence). CDR3 protein: CASSPTEVGGGPHGEQYF. The CDR3 DNA is TGTGCCAGCAGCCCAACGGAGGTGGGGGGAGGGCCACATGGGGAGCAGTACTTC.

This chain uses TRBV7-3 with TRBJ2-2, with D possibly being TRBD2 (6 bases). CDR1 is SGHTA and CDR2 is FQGTGA in the germline V gene. The germline V and J ends were trimmed by 2 bases and 6 bases, with 13 bases remaining between them. CDR3 length: 15 amino acids. CDR3 residues: CASSLDDGSAGELFF. The CDR3 nucleotides are TGTGCCAGCAGCTTAGACGACGGGAGTGCCGGGGAGCTGTTTTTT.

The rearrangement joins TRBV7-7 to TRBJ1-5; TRBD1 matches at 7 bases. The CDR3 extends over 15 amino acids. V was pared by 1 base and J by 6 bases, with 6 bases of the junction left unmatched. The germline CDR1 and CDR2 sequences are SSHAT and FNYEAQ (reference sequence). The CDR3 sequence: CASSLGRGPCQPQHF. The CDR3 DNA follows: TGTGCCAGCAGCTTAGGGAGGGGGCCGTGTCAGCCCCAGCATTTT.